This is a list of T cell receptor beta chains from one sample in a study of radiotherapy plus CTLA-4 blockade in lung cancer. Method: immunoSEQ multiplex PCR; TCRdb's copy keeps in-frame clones and lacks some. The repertoire consists of tens of thousands of clones, with approximately 79% occurring once and the leading ten covering over 8.5%. Material: peripheral blood, obtained from a patient treated with radiotherapy plus ipilimumab. The origin of the receptors is a human donor with non-small cell lung cancer who had stable disease on radiotherapy plus ipilimumab. The CDR3 runs from the conserved cysteine through the conserved F or W. A D gene is named only where the DNA matches it firmly. Clone size is not always given. Where it is, it says once, few, many or a class for expanded clones.

v_call: TRBV18
j_call: TRBJ2-5
clone_size: NA
d_call: NA
cdr3_aa: CASRRLQETQYF
cdr3_nt: TGTGCCAGCCGGCGGCTCCAAGAGACCCAGTACTTC

v_call: TRBV20-1
j_call: TRBJ2-1
clone_size: NA
d_call: NA
cdr3_aa: CSASPPLGVF
cdr3_nt: TGCAGTGCTAGCCCACCTTTGGGCGTCTTC

v_call: TRBV7-2
j_call: TRBJ1-1
clone_size: few
d_call: TRBD1
cdr3_aa: CASSSDRVTEAFF
cdr3_nt: TGTGCCAGCAGCTCCGACAGGGTCACTGAAGCTTTCTTT

v_call: TRBV5-1
j_call: TRBJ2-3
clone_size: NA
d_call: NA
cdr3_aa: CASRSTDTQYF
cdr3_nt: TGCGCCAGCAGGAGCACAGATACGCAGTATTTT

v_call: TRBV29-1
j_call: TRBJ1-1
clone_size: NA
d_call: NA
cdr3_aa: CSVEGSGNTEAFF
cdr3_nt: TGCAGCGTTGAAGGGTCCGGGAACACTGAAGCTTTCTTT

v_call: TRBV28
j_call: TRBJ1-6
clone_size: NA
d_call: NA
cdr3_aa: CASSFPGTFGNSPLHF
cdr3_nt: TGTGCCAGCAGTTTCCCAGGGACGTTCGGGAATTCACCCCTCCACTTT

v_call: TRBV7-9
j_call: TRBJ1-2
clone_size: NA
d_call: NA
cdr3_aa: CASSLELPGYTF
cdr3_nt: TGTGCCAGCAGCTTAGAACTTCCCGGCTACACCTTC

v_call: TRBV9
j_call: TRBJ1-2
clone_size: NA
d_call: NA
cdr3_aa: CASSPGRADGYTF
cdr3_nt: TGTGCCAGCAGCCCCGGGAGGGCGGATGGCTACACCTTC

v_call: TRBV10-3
j_call: TRBJ1-2
clone_size: few
d_call: TRBD1
cdr3_aa: CAISRDRGSYGYTF
cdr3_nt: TGTGCCATCAGTCGGGACAGGGGAAGCTATGGCTACACCTTC

v_call: TRBV7-2
j_call: TRBJ1-5
clone_size: few
d_call: TRBD1
cdr3_aa: CASSRRTGAYQPQHF
cdr3_nt: TGTGCCAGCAGCAGACGGACAGGCGCTTATCAGCCCCAGCATTTT

v_call: TRBV5-6
j_call: TRBJ1-1
clone_size: NA
d_call: NA
cdr3_aa: CASSPGLGENEAFF
cdr3_nt: TGTGCCAGCAGCCCGGGTCTGGGCGAGAATGAAGCTTTCTTT

v_call: TRBV14
j_call: TRBJ2-1
clone_size: NA
d_call: NA
cdr3_aa: CASSQRVWDPRPGNEQFF
cdr3_nt: TGTGCCAGCAGCCAACGAGTTTGGGACCCGAGGCCGGGCAATGAGCAGTTCTTC

v_call: TRBV6-1
j_call: TRBJ2-2
clone_size: NA
d_call: NA
cdr3_aa: CASKKGDTGELFF
cdr3_nt: TGTGCCAGCAAGAAGGGAGACACCGGGGAGCTGTTTTTT

v_call: TRBV2
j_call: TRBJ1-1
clone_size: few
d_call: NA
cdr3_aa: CASSQGMNTEAFF
cdr3_nt: TGTGCCAGCAGCCAGGGTATGAACACTGAAGCTTTCTTT

v_call: TRBV30
j_call: TRBJ1-6
clone_size: NA
d_call: NA
cdr3_aa: CAWSVLRVDSPLHF
cdr3_nt: TGTGCCTGGAGTGTTTTAAGGGTGGATTCACCCCTCCACTTT

v_call: TRBV2
j_call: TRBJ1-6
clone_size: few
d_call: NA
cdr3_aa: CASEADTNSPLHF
cdr3_nt: TGTGCCAGCGAGGCAGACACAAATTCACCCCTCCACTTT

v_call: TRBV27
j_call: TRBJ1-5
clone_size: NA
d_call: TRBD1
cdr3_aa: CASSRGGRGLNQPQHF
cdr3_nt: TGTGCCAGCAGCCGGGGGGGCAGGGGGCTCAATCAGCCCCAGCATTTT

v_call: TRBV11-3
j_call: TRBJ2-5
clone_size: NA
d_call: TRBD1
cdr3_aa: CASSLVRGPQETQYF
cdr3_nt: TGTGCCAGCAGCTTAGTTAGGGGGCCCCAAGAGACCCAGTACTTC

v_call: TRBV6-6
j_call: TRBJ1-5
clone_size: NA
d_call: TRBD1
cdr3_aa: CASRKTGVGQPQHF
cdr3_nt: TGTGCCAGCAGAAAGACAGGGGTGGGTCAGCCCCAGCATTTT

v_call: TRBV5-1
j_call: TRBJ1-3
clone_size: few
d_call: TRBD1
cdr3_aa: CASSETGGGNTIYF
cdr3_nt: TGCGCCAGCAGCGAGACAGGGGGAGGAAACACCATATATTTT

v_call: TRBV11-2
j_call: TRBJ2-1
clone_size: NA
d_call: NA
cdr3_aa: CASSPNGWDEQFF
cdr3_nt: TGTGCCAGCAGCCCAAACGGATGGGATGAGCAGTTCTTC

v_call: TRBV6-8
j_call: TRBJ2-1
clone_size: NA
d_call: NA
cdr3_aa: CASSYPKLYNEQFF
cdr3_nt: TGTGCCAGCAGTTACCCGAAATTATACAATGAGCAGTTCTTC

v_call: TRBV15
j_call: TRBJ1-6
clone_size: NA
d_call: TRBD1
cdr3_aa: CATSPRQGQNSPLHF
cdr3_nt: TGTGCCACCAGCCCCCGACAGGGGCAGAATTCACCCCTCCACTTT

v_call: TRBV5-1
j_call: TRBJ1-3
clone_size: NA
d_call: TRBD1
cdr3_aa: CASSRGLTAGNTIYF
cdr3_nt: TGCGCCAGCAGCAGGGGGCTTACCGCTGGAAACACCATATATTTT

v_call: TRBV5-1
j_call: TRBJ2-5
clone_size: NA
d_call: NA
cdr3_aa: CASDAGGARGETQYF
cdr3_nt: TGCGCCAGCGATGCCGGCGGGGCGAGGGGGGAGACCCAGTACTTC

v_call: TRBV7-7
j_call: TRBJ2-2
clone_size: NA
d_call: NA
cdr3_aa: CASSSDPNTGELFF
cdr3_nt: TGTGCCAGCAGCTCGGACCCAAACACCGGGGAGCTGTTTTTT

v_call: TRBV2
j_call: TRBJ2-6
clone_size: NA
d_call: NA
cdr3_aa: CASSEQSSGANVLTF
cdr3_nt: TGTGCCAGCAGTGAACAGAGCTCTGGGGCCAACGTCCTGACTTTC

v_call: TRBV6-1
j_call: TRBJ1-2
clone_size: few
d_call: NA
cdr3_aa: CASRGATYYGYTF
cdr3_nt: TGTGCCAGCAGGGGGGCAACCTACTATGGCTACACCTTC

v_call: TRBV10-3
j_call: TRBJ2-3
clone_size: NA
d_call: TRBD2
cdr3_aa: CAISEGGGFTDTQYF
cdr3_nt: TGTGCCATCAGTGAGGGGGGGGGTTTCACAGATACGCAGTATTTT

v_call: TRBV9
j_call: TRBJ2-3
clone_size: NA
d_call: NA
cdr3_aa: CASSANRVSDTQYF
cdr3_nt: TGTGCCAGCAGCGCAAACAGGGTCTCAGATACGCAGTATTTT

v_call: TRBV10-3
j_call: TRBJ2-5
clone_size: NA
d_call: NA
cdr3_aa: CAISERGAQETQYF
cdr3_nt: TGTGCCATCAGTGAGAGGGGCGCCCAAGAGACCCAGTACTTC

v_call: TRBV5-1
j_call: TRBJ2-7
clone_size: NA
d_call: TRBD1
cdr3_aa: CASSLIPPGQGPYEQYF
cdr3_nt: TGCGCCAGCAGCTTGATTCCCCCGGGACAGGGGCCCTACGAGCAGTACTTC